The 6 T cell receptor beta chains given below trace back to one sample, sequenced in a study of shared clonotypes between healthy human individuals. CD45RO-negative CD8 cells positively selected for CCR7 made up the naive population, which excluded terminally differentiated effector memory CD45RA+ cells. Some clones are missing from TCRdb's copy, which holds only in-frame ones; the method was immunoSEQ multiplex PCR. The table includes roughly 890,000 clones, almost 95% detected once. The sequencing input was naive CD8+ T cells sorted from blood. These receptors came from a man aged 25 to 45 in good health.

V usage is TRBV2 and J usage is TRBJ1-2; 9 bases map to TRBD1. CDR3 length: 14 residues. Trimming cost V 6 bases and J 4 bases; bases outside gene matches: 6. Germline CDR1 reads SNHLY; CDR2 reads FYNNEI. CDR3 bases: TGTGCCAGCAGGCCAATGGACAGGGGCTATGGCTACACCTTC. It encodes CASRPMDRGYGYTF.

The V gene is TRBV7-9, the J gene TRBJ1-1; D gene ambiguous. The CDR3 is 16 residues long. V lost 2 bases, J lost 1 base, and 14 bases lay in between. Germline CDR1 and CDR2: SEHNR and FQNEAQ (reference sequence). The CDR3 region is CASSLLYDGPNTEAFF. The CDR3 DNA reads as TGTGCCAGCAGCTTATTATACGACGGGCCGAACACTGAAGCTTTCTTT.

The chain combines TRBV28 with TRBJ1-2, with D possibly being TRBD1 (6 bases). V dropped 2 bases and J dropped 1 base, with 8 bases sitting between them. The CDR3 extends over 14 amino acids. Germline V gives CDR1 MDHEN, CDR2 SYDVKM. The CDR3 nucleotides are TGTGCCAGCAGTTTAACAGGGATTAACTATGGCTACACCTTC. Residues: CASSLTGINYGYTF.

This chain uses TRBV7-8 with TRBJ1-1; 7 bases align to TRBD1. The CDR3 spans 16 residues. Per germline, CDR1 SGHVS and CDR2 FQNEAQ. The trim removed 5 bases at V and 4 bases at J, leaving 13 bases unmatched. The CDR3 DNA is TGTGCCAGCAGCCTCGACAGGGTCCTGGGGGCCACTGAAGCTTTCTTT. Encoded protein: CASSLDRVLGATEAFF.

CDR3: CASSPLPRSHNQPQHF. CDR3 nucleotides: TGTGCCAGCAGCCCTCTACCCCGGTCCCACAATCAGCCCCAGCATTTT. The rearrangement links TRBV27 to TRBJ1-5; unclear D gene. CDR1 is MNHEY and CDR2 is SMNVEV in the germline V gene (reference sequence). V was trimmed by 6 bases and J by 3 bases, leaving 18 bases between them. The CDR3 has 16 residues.

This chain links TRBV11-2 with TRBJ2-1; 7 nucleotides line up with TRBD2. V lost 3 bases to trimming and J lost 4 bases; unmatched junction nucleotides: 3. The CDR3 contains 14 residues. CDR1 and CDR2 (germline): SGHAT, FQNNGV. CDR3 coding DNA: TGTGCCAGCAGCTTTCCTAGCGGATACAATGAGCAGTTCTTC. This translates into CASSFPSGYNEQFF.